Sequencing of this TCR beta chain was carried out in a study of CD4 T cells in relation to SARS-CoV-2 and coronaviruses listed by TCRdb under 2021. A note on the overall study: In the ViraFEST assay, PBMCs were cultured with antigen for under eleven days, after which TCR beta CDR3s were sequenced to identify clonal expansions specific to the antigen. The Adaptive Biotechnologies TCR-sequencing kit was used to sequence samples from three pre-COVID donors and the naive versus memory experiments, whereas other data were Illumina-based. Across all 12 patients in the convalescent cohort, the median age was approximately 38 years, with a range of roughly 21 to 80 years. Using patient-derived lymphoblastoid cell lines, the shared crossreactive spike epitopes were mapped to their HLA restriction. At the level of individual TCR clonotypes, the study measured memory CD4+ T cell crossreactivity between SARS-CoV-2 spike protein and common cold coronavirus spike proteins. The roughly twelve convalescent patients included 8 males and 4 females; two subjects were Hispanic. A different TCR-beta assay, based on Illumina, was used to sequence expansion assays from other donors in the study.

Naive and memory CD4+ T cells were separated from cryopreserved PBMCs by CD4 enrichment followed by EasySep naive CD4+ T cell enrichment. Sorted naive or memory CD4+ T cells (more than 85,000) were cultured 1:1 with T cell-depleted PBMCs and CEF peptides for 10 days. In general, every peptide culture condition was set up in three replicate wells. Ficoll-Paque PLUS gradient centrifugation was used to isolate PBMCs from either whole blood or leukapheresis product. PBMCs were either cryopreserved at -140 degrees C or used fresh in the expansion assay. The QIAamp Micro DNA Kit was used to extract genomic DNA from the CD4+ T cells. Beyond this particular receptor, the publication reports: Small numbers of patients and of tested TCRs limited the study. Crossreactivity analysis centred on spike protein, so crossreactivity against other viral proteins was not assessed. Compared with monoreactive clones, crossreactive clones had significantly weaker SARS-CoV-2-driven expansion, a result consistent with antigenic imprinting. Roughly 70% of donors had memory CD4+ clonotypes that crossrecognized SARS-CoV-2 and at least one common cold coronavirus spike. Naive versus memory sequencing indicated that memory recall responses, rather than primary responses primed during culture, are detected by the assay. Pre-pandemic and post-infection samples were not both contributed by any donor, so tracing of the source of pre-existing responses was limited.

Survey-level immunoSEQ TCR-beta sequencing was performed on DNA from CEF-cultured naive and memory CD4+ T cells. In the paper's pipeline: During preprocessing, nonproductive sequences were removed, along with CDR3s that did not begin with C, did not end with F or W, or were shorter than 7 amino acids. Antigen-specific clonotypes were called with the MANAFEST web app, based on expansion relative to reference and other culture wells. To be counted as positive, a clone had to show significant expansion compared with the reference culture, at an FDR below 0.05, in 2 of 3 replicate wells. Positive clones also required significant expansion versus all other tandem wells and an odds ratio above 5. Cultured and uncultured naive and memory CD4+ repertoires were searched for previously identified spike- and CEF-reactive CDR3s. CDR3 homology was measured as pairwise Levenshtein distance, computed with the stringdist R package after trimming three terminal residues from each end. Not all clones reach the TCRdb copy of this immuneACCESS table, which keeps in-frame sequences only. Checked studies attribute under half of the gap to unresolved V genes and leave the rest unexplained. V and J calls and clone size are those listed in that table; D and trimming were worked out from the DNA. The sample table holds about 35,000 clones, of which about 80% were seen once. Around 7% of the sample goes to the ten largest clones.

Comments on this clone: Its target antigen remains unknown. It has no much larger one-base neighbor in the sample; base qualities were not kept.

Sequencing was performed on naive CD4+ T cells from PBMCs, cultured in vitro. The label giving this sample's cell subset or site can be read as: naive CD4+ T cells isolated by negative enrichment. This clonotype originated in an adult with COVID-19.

In nucleotides, the sequence is TGTGCCACCCTAGACGGACTAGCGGGAGTTGAGCAGTTCTTC. This translates into CATLDGLAGVEQFF. Recombination connected TRBV28 to TRBJ2-1; 13 middle bases align to TRBD2. V trim: 10 bases; J trim: 9 bases; unmatched bases: 9. The germline V gene yields MDHEN for CDR1 and SYDVKM for CDR2. The CDR3 goes from the cysteine to the phenylalanine over 14 residues. Only the CDR3 region is kept as DNA, spanning 42 bases read in frame from base 1.